These 23 T cell receptor beta chains originate from one sample sequenced in a study of PD-L1 blockade in urothelial cancer. This sample's time point: peripheral blood 6 weeks after treatment start. Profiling relied on immunoSEQ multiplex PCR, and the TCRdb table lists in-frame clones only, not all of them. The top ten hold around 1.7% of the sample, which has roughly 120,000 clones, 80% to 90% seen once. This specimen was PBMCs, taken around atezolizumab (anti-PD-L1) treatment. Source of these receptors: a man in his sixties with urothelial cancer.

J is TRBJ2-7 and V is TRBV11-1, with a possible D match to TRBD2 (6 bases). The V gene lost 2 bases and the J gene lost 2 bases, with 10 bases spanning the gap. In germline, CDR1 is SGHAT, CDR2 FQDESV (reference sequence). The CDR3 totals 14 residues. CDR3 sequence reads: CASSLWEAAYEQYF. CDR3 in DNA: TGTGCCAGCAGCTTATGGGAGGCCGCCTACGAGCAGTACTTC. Complete variable domain (other parts from reference TRBV11-1 and TRBJ2-7): EAEVAQSPRYKITEKSQAVAFWCDPISGHATLYWYRQILGQGPELLVQFQDESVVDDSQLPKDRFSAERLKGVDSTLKIQPAELGDSAMYLCASSLWEAAYEQYFGPGTRLTVT.

The chain employs TRBV28 and TRBJ2-4; D is unresolved. Germline V gene lookup returns CDR1 MDHEN and CDR2 SYDVKM. The CDR3 sequence is 13 residues long. Between the trimmed V and J ends, which lost 2 bases and 11 bases, there was a span of 13 bases. The CDR3 DNA sequence: TGTGCCAGCAGTTTAGGAGCCCGGATCCTTCAGTACTTC. It is translated as CASSLGARILQYF. Together with reference TRBV28 and TRBJ2-4, the CDR3 gives the full variable domain: DVKVTQSSRYLVKRTGEKVFLECVQDMDHENMFWYRQDPGLGLRLIYFSYDVKMKEKGDIPEGYSVSREKKERFSLILESASTNQTSMYLCASSLGARILQYFGAGTRLSVL.

The chain couples TRBV6-5 to TRBJ2-1; no firm D call. V was pared by 2 bases and J by 2 bases, with 10 bases between. CDR1 MNHEY and CDR2 SVGAGI come from the germline V gene. This CDR3 is 15 amino acids long. The CDR3 loop reads CASSYAITTYNEQFF. The CDR3 nucleotides read TGTGCCAGCAGTTACGCGATTACTACCTACAATGAGCAGTTCTTC.

This rearrangement joins TRBV10-3 to TRBJ1-6; D is unresolved. Trimming pared 0 bases from V and 7 bases from J, leaving 10 bases between. The CDR3 runs 15 residues. Germline V gives CDR1 ENHRY, CDR2 SYGVKD. CDR3 residues: CAISESQSVNSPLHF. CDR3 DNA: TGTGCCATCAGTGAGTCGCAATCGGTAAATTCACCCCTCCACTTT.

This clone was counted only a few times. The CDR3: CASSFNRGGTGELFF. CDR3 sequence (DNA): TGTGCCAGCAGCTTCAACAGGGGGGGAACCGGGGAGCTGTTTTTT. The chain employs TRBV11-2 and TRBJ2-2; a weak D match, TRBD1 (8 bases). Germline CDR1 reads SGHAT; CDR2 reads FQNNGV. The CDR3 is made up of 15 amino acids. V was cut by 3 bases and J by 5 bases, with 13 bases left in between.

The chain employs TRBV27 and TRBJ2-5; 7 bases are a match to TRBD1. Germline V gives CDR1 MNHEY, CDR2 SMNVEV (reference sequence). CDR3 length: 16 residues. V was clipped by 1 base and J by 4 bases; unmatched bases: 9. CDR3 sequence reads: CASSLWSGGTRETQYF. DNA for the CDR3: TGTGCCAGCAGTTTATGGTCAGGGGGTACACGAGAGACCCAGTACTTC.

The chain is built from TRBV7-6 and TRBJ2-3; TRBD2 matches 9 bases. CDR3 length equals 16 residues. Germline V gives CDR1 SGHVS, CDR2 FNYEAQ. V trimming: 3 bases; J trimming: 1 base; junction bases outside the gene matches: 5. Here the CDR3 DNA reads TGTGCCAGCAGCTTTGTAGCGGGGGCTCGCACAGATACGCAGTATTTT. This encodes CASSFVAGARTDTQYF.

The rearrangement uses TRBV19 and TRBJ2-7; D may be TRBD1 (5 bases). Trimming removed 4 bases at V and 1 base at J, with 8 bases between. Germline V gene sequence: CDR1 LNHDA, CDR2 SQIVND (reference sequence). The CDR3 length is 13 residues. CDR3 in amino acids: CASSRQGSYEQYF. CDR3 bases: TGTGCCAGTAGTAGGCAGGGATCCTACGAGCAGTACTTC. The whole variable domain, remainder taken from reference TRBV19 and TRBJ2-7, is DGGITQSPKYLFRKEGQNVTLSCEQNLNHDAMYWYRQDPGQGLRLIYYSQIVNDFQKGDIAEGYSVSREKKESFPLTVTSAQKNPTAFYLCASSRQGSYEQYFGPGTRLTVT.

The chain recombines TRBV5-1 with TRBJ2-1, with D possibly matching TRBD2 (6 bases). Germline V gene data show CDR1 as SGHRS and CDR2 as YFSETQ. The CDR3 sequence is 15 residues long. V lost 4 bases, J lost 0 bases, and 11 bases lay in between. CDR3 coding DNA: TGCGCCAGCAGCGTCATAGCGGACTCCTACAATGAGCAGTTCTTC. This encodes CASSVIADSYNEQFF.

The chain links TRBV28 to TRBJ1-5, with TRBD1 identical over 8 bases. CDR3 length: 16 residues. The germline V gene has CDR1 MDHEN and CDR2 SYDVKM. Trimming removed 3 bases from V and 4 bases from J; junction bases left unmatched: 8. The CDR3 region is CASSFQARGPNQPQHF. In nucleotides, the CDR3 is TGTGCCAGCAGTTTCCAAGCCAGGGGGCCGAATCAGCCCCAGCATTTT.

The V call is TRBV7-2, the J call TRBJ2-1; D gene ambiguous. Trimming pared 0 bases from V and 4 bases from J, leaving 10 bases between. Germline assignment: CDR1 SGHTA and CDR2 FQGNSA. The CDR3 is 15 amino acids. The CDR3 reads CASSLALFRYNEQFF. Here the CDR3 DNA reads TGTGCCAGCAGCTTAGCTCTATTCCGGTACAATGAGCAGTTCTTC.

The chain is built from TRBV7-8 and TRBJ1-3, with a tentative D call TRBD1 (5 bases). The CDR3 sequence is 15 residues long. Trimming shortened V by 5 bases and J by 0 bases, and 11 bases separated the two germline ends. CDR1 and CDR2 (germline): SGHVS, FQNEAQ. The CDR3 is CASSPDSFSGNTIYF. CDR3 sequence (DNA): TGTGCCAGCAGCCCTGACAGCTTCTCTGGAAACACCATATATTTT.

V usage is TRBV7-2 and J usage is TRBJ1-5; 7 bases align to TRBD1. The CDR3 is 14 amino acids. Germline V gene data show CDR1 as SGHTA and CDR2 as FQGNSA. V was pared by 4 bases and J by 4 bases, with 4 bases of the junction left unmatched. The CDR3 protein is CASSSQGGNQPQHF. For the CDR3, the DNA is TGTGCCAGCAGCTCCCAGGGGGGTAATCAGCCCCAGCATTTT. The full variable domain, rest sourced from reference TRBV7-2 and TRBJ1-5, is GAGVSQSPSNKVTEKGKDVELRCDPISGHTALYWYRQSLGQGLEFLIYFQGNSAPDKSGLPSDRFSAERTGGSVSTLTIQRTQQEDSAVYLCASSSQGGNQPQHFGDGTRLSIL.

J is TRBJ2-5 and V is TRBV15; D unresolved. Trimming stripped 0 bases from V and 5 bases from J, with 7 bases between. This CDR3 spans 13 amino acids. Germline loops: CDR1 LNHNV, CDR2 YYDKDF (reference sequence). DNA for the CDR3: TGTGCCACCAGCAGAGATTTCCTGGAGACCCAGTACTTC. Amino acid sequence: CATSRDFLETQYF.

The rearrangement uses TRBV7-3 and TRBJ1-3; the match to TRBD1 covers 8 bases. V was pared by 5 bases and J by 2 bases, with 11 bases of the junction left unmatched. CDR3 length: 17 amino acids. The V gene's germline CDR1 is SGHTA and CDR2 FQGTGA. The CDR3 sequence is CASSPLGSDRAGNTIYF. The CDR3 DNA is TGTGCCAGCAGCCCCTTAGGGTCGGACAGGGCTGGAAACACCATATATTTT.

The chain is built from TRBV19 and TRBJ1-5, with 10 bases fitting TRBD1. The germline V gene has CDR1 LNHDA and CDR2 SQIVND (reference sequence). The length of the CDR3 is 16 residues. The junction had 9 bases not matched to a gene; V was cut back by 5 bases and J by 5 bases. CDR3 sequence (DNA): TGTGCCAGTAGTCCGGGCGACAGGGGGCAGTATCAGCCCCAGCATTTT. Translation gives CASSPGDRGQYQPQHF.

This clone was found once. The chain has TRBV5-6 and TRBJ2-2; 15 bases align to TRBD2. The CDR3 extends over 19 amino acids. Per the germline V gene, CDR1 is SGHDT and CDR2 is YYEEEE. V gave up 4 bases and J gave up 2 bases; unmatched junction bases: 9. The CDR3 reads CASSGTSGGPRQNTGELFF. In nucleotides, the CDR3 is TGTGCCAGCAGCGGGACTAGCGGGGGGCCGAGGCAAAACACCGGGGAGCTGTTTTTT.

The J gene is TRBJ1-2, the V gene TRBV5-1; D possibly corresponds to TRBD1 (6 bases). V lost 0 bases, J lost 3 bases, and 18 bases lay in between. The CDR3 sequence is 17 residues long. Germline lookup yields CDR1 SGHRS and CDR2 YFSETQ. CDR3 bases: TGCGCCAGCAGCTTGGCCCCCGGTAGTGCAGGGGACTATGGCTACACCTTC. It codes for CASSLAPGSAGDYGYTF.

V is TRBV5-4 and J is TRBJ2-5; 8 positions match TRBD1. The CDR3 spans 13 residues. V was pared by 4 bases and J by 4 bases, with 3 bases of the junction left unmatched. Germline V gene lookup returns CDR1 SGHNT and CDR2 YYREEE (reference sequence). Here the CDR3 reads CASSRTGRETQYF. CDR3 DNA: TGTGCCAGCAGCCGGACAGGGCGAGAGACCCAGTACTTC.

This clone appeared a single time. CDR3 residues: CASTQGRGGNTIYF. The CDR3 DNA is TGTGCCAGCACGCAGGGAAGGGGTGGAAACACCATATATTTT. This chain uses TRBV6-5 with TRBJ1-3; D is perhaps TRBD1 (5 bases). The length of the CDR3 is 14 residues. Trimming removed 7 bases at V and 3 bases at J, with 13 bases between. Germline V gene data show CDR1 as MNHEY and CDR2 as SVGAGI.

The gene calls are TRBV2 and TRBJ2-7, with 9 bases fitting TRBD2. Per the germline V gene, CDR1 is SNHLY and CDR2 is FYNNEI. The V gene end was trimmed by 2 bases and the J gene end by 6 bases; junction bases not matched to a gene: 20. The CDR3 runs to 19 residues. The CDR3 here is CASSEPGRLAVGGSVEQYF. CDR3 nucleotide sequence: TGTGCCAGCAGTGAACCGGGGAGACTAGCGGTAGGGGGATCCGTCGAGCAGTACTTC. Looking up the rest from reference TRBV2 and TRBJ2-7 gives the full variable domain: EPEVTQTPSHQVTQMGQEVILRCVPISNHLYFYWYRQILGQKVEFLVSFYNNEISEKSEIFDDQFSVERPDGSNFTLKIRSTKLEDSAMYFCASSEPGRLAVGGSVEQYFGPGTRLTVT.

The rearrangement links TRBV7-9 to TRBJ2-7; 8 nucleotides line up with TRBD2. V was clipped by 6 bases and J by 0 bases; unmatched bases: 4. Germline CDR1 is SEHNR and CDR2 is FQNEAQ (reference sequence). This CDR3 has 14 amino acids. The CDR3, as DNA: TGTGCCAGCAGAGCGGGAGAAGTCTCCTACGAGCAGTACTTC. Protein sequence: CASRAGEVSYEQYF.

The sample holds a few counts of this clone. V and J are TRBV2 and TRBJ1-5, with TRBD1 matching 9 bases. In germline, CDR1 is SNHLY, CDR2 FYNNEI. The trim removed 0 bases at V and 7 bases at J, leaving 4 bases unmatched. This CDR3 comprises 15 residues. Here the CDR3 DNA reads TGTGCCAGCAGTGAAGCGGCGGGACAGGGCCAGCCCCAGCATTTT. The encoded protein is CASSEAAGQGQPQHF.